This is a list of T cell receptor beta chains from one sample in a study of post-analysis software for immune sequencing data. Each CDR3 protein is one row after TCRdb ran MiXCR on the PCR reads. The sample holds 700,000 to 800,000 distinct CDR3 sequences; 25% to 30% are singletons and the top ten take about 0.5%. The sample comprised blood. The receptors stem from a girl under 18 with multiple sclerosis. Each CDR3 is given with its conserved first and last residue. The D gene is left open where the match is weak. The size entry is marked missing in some rows and otherwise reads once, few, many or a size class.

v_call: TRBV11-3
clone_size: few
d_call: NA
j_call: TRBJ2-5
cdr3_aa: CASSLYCWETQYF
cdr3_nt: TGTGCCAGCAGCCTGTATTGTTGGGAGACCCAGTACTTC

v_call: TRBV29-1
clone_size: many
d_call: NA
j_call: TRBJ2-1
cdr3_aa: CSVVQGRNEQFF
cdr3_nt: TGCAGCGTTGTTCAGGGGAGGAATGAGCAGTTCTTC

v_call: TRBV5-1
clone_size: NA
d_call: NA
j_call: TRBJ1-6
cdr3_aa: CASSLDPRGSPLHF
cdr3_nt: TGCGCCAGCAGCTTGGACCCACGGGGGTCACCCCTCCACTTT

v_call: TRBV5-8
clone_size: NA
d_call: TRBD2
j_call: TRBJ2-5
cdr3_aa: CASSRPGLAIPPTQYF
cdr3_nt: TGTGCCAGCAGTCGACCGGGACTAGCGATCCCCCCGACCCAGTACTTC

v_call: TRBV6-2/TRBV6-3
clone_size: NA
d_call: NA
j_call: TRBJ2-1
cdr3_aa: CVSSRLLEQFF
cdr3_nt: TGTGTCAGCAGTCGACTCCTTGAGCAGTTCTTC

v_call: TRBV6-5
clone_size: NA
d_call: NA
j_call: TRBJ1-4
cdr3_aa: CASSYSFTVDGVGEKLFF
cdr3_nt: TGTGCCAGCAGTTACTCGTTCACCGTGGATGGGGTCGGCGAAAAACTGTTTTTT

v_call: TRBV12-3/TRBV12-4
clone_size: NA
d_call: NA
j_call: TRBJ1-2
cdr3_aa: CASRLAGQSYGYTF
cdr3_nt: TGTGCCAGCAGGTTAGCCGGACAGTCATATGGCTACACCTTC

v_call: TRBV18
clone_size: few
d_call: TRBD2
j_call: TRBJ2-1
cdr3_aa: CASSHQAGGSYNEQFF
cdr3_nt: TGTGCCAGCTCACACCAGGCGGGGGGCTCCTACAATGAGCAGTTCTTC

v_call: TRBV29-1
clone_size: many
d_call: NA
j_call: TRBJ2-1
cdr3_aa: CSVHLGEGASSYNEQFF
cdr3_nt: TGCAGCGTACACCTTGGGGAGGGGGCAAGCTCCTACAATGAGCAGTTCTTC

v_call: TRBV5-6
clone_size: NA
d_call: NA
j_call: TRBJ2-1
cdr3_aa: CASSSGTGKGEQFF
cdr3_nt: TGTGCCAGCAGCTCCGGGACTGGTAAGGGCGAGCAGTTCTTC

v_call: TRBV6-5
clone_size: NA
d_call: NA
j_call: TRBJ1-2
cdr3_aa: CAGSRQSYGYTF
cdr3_nt: TGTGCCGGCAGCCGGCAGAGCTATGGCTACACCTTC

v_call: TRBV7-2
clone_size: many
d_call: TRBD2
j_call: TRBJ2-5
cdr3_aa: CASSLGRGVGETQYF
cdr3_nt: TGTGCCAGCAGCTTAGGACGGGGGGTAGGCGAGACCCAGTACTTC

v_call: TRBV5-1
clone_size: few
d_call: TRBD1
j_call: TRBJ2-3
cdr3_aa: CASSYRDRGPGTQYF
cdr3_nt: TGCGCCAGCAGCTACCGGGACAGGGGACCCGGTACGCAGTATTTT

v_call: TRBV7-2
clone_size: few
d_call: TRBD2
j_call: TRBJ2-3
cdr3_aa: CASSRLAGEAETQYF
cdr3_nt: TGTGCCAGCAGCCGACTAGCGGGGGAGGCCGAGACGCAGTATTTT

v_call: TRBV28
clone_size: few
d_call: NA
j_call: TRBJ2-1
cdr3_aa: CASSIPSGGRHEQFF
cdr3_nt: TGTGCCAGCAGTATCCCCTCCGGGGGGCGGCATGAGCAGTTCTTC

v_call: TRBV7-9
clone_size: NA
d_call: NA
j_call: TRBJ2-7
cdr3_aa: CASSRAGQSSYEQYF
cdr3_nt: TGTGCCAGCAGCCGAGCGGGACAGAGCTCCTACGAGCAGTACTTC

v_call: TRBV18
clone_size: NA
d_call: TRBD1
j_call: TRBJ2-1
cdr3_aa: CASSPRQGQENEQFF
cdr3_nt: TGTGCCAGCTCACCAAGACAGGGTCAGGAGAATGAGCAGTTCTTC

v_call: TRBV18
clone_size: NA
d_call: NA
j_call: TRBJ1-1
cdr3_aa: CASSQSLTDDTEAFF
cdr3_nt: TGTGCCAGCTCCCAGAGCCTTACAGACGACACTGAAGCTTTCTTT

v_call: TRBV7-2
clone_size: few
d_call: TRBD1
j_call: TRBJ1-3
cdr3_aa: CASSFRQGSGNTIYF
cdr3_nt: TGTGCCAGCAGCTTTCGACAGGGGAGCGGAAACACCATATATTTT

v_call: TRBV6-5
clone_size: few
d_call: NA
j_call: TRBJ2-5
cdr3_aa: CASLGDQETQYF
cdr3_nt: TGTGCCAGCCTAGGGGACCAAGAGACCCAGTACTTC

v_call: TRBV20-1
clone_size: NA
d_call: NA
j_call: TRBJ2-5
cdr3_aa: CSARDHTSSRETQYF
cdr3_nt: TGCAGTGCTAGGGATCACACATCTAGCAGAGAGACCCAGTACTTC

v_call: TRBV25-1
clone_size: NA
d_call: NA
j_call: TRBJ2-1
cdr3_aa: CASTLTGHEQLF
cdr3_nt: TGTGCCAGCACCCTAACGGGGCATGAGCAGCTCTTC

v_call: TRBV7-9
clone_size: few
d_call: NA
j_call: TRBJ1-2
cdr3_aa: CASSPPAGLGGYTF
cdr3_nt: TGTGCCAGCAGCCCGCCCGCAGGGTTGGGTGGCTACACCTTC

v_call: TRBV10-2
clone_size: NA
d_call: NA
j_call: TRBJ1-5
cdr3_aa: CAGYAGSNQPQHF
cdr3_nt: TGCGCCGGCTATGCAGGGAGCAATCAGCCCCAGCATTTT

v_call: TRBV6-1
clone_size: NA
d_call: TRBD2
j_call: TRBJ2-1
cdr3_aa: CASSAASGAYNEQFF
cdr3_nt: TGTGCCAGCAGTGCGGCTAGCGGGGCCTACAATGAGCAGTTCTTC

v_call: TRBV9
clone_size: few
d_call: NA
j_call: TRBJ2-5
cdr3_aa: CASSVDGGPVGTQYF
cdr3_nt: TGTGCCAGCAGCGTAGACGGGGGGCCCGTAGGGACCCAGTACTTC

v_call: TRBV12-3/TRBV12-4
clone_size: NA
d_call: NA
j_call: TRBJ2-5
cdr3_aa: CASSLQGGGAQYF
cdr3_nt: TGTGCCAGCAGTTTACAGGGTGGCGGGGCCCAGTACTTC

v_call: TRBV27
clone_size: few
d_call: TRBD2
j_call: TRBJ2-7
cdr3_aa: CASSLNGGDYEQDF
cdr3_nt: TGTGCCAGCAGCTTGAACGGAGGGGACTACGAGCAGGACTTC

v_call: TRBV12-3/TRBV12-4
clone_size: NA
d_call: NA
j_call: TRBJ1-6
cdr3_aa: CASSFSGRRSPLHF
cdr3_nt: TGTGCCAGCAGTTTCTCCGGGAGGAGATCACCCCTCCACTTT

v_call: TRBV12-3/TRBV12-4
clone_size: NA
d_call: NA
j_call: TRBJ2-5
cdr3_aa: CASSFGPWQRETQYF
cdr3_nt: TGTGCCAGCAGTTTCGGGCCGTGGCAGCGAGAGACCCAGTACTTC

v_call: TRBV5-1
clone_size: NA
d_call: TRBD1
j_call: TRBJ1-1
cdr3_aa: CASSFTGDNTEAFF
cdr3_nt: TGCGCCAGCAGCTTCACAGGGGACAACACTGAAGCTTTCTTT

v_call: TRBV20-1
clone_size: NA
d_call: NA
j_call: TRBJ2-5
cdr3_aa: CSATMGEETQYF
cdr3_nt: TGCAGTGCCACGATGGGGGAAGAGACCCAGTACTTC

v_call: TRBV9
clone_size: NA
d_call: NA
j_call: TRBJ2-3
cdr3_aa: CASSVRAASTDTQYF
cdr3_nt: TGTGCCAGCAGCGTACGAGCGGCTAGCACAGATACGCAGTATTTT

v_call: TRBV14
clone_size: few
d_call: NA
j_call: TRBJ1-2
cdr3_aa: CASSQGRDGTEHNYGYTF
cdr3_nt: TGTGCCAGCAGCCAGGGACGAGACGGGACGGAGCATAACTATGGCTACACCTTC

v_call: TRBV20-1
clone_size: few
d_call: TRBD2
j_call: TRBJ2-5
cdr3_aa: CSATRRTSGMETQYF
cdr3_nt: TGCAGTGCTACGCGAAGGACTAGCGGGATGGAGACCCAGTACTTC

v_call: TRBV5-1
clone_size: NA
d_call: TRBD1
j_call: TRBJ2-3
cdr3_aa: CASALGGQGALDTQYF
cdr3_nt: TGCGCCAGCGCCCTCGGGGGACAGGGGGCGCTCGATACGCAGTATTTT

v_call: TRBV6-6
clone_size: NA
d_call: NA
j_call: TRBJ1-6
cdr3_aa: CASSPQGPNSPLHF
cdr3_nt: TGTGCCAGCAGCCCACAGGGCCCCAATTCACCCCTCCACTTT

v_call: TRBV10-3
clone_size: NA
d_call: TRBD2
j_call: TRBJ2-7
cdr3_aa: CAISESGAGGPYEQYF
cdr3_nt: TGTGCCATCAGTGAGTCGGGGGCGGGAGGGCCCTACGAGCAGTACTTC

v_call: TRBV20-1
clone_size: few
d_call: TRBD2
j_call: TRBJ2-5
cdr3_aa: CSARLAGALGTQYF
cdr3_nt: TGCAGTGCGCGGCTAGCGGGAGCTTTAGGGACCCAGTACTTC

v_call: TRBV4-3
clone_size: NA
d_call: NA
j_call: TRBJ2-6
cdr3_aa: CASSPAPQVGANVLTF
cdr3_nt: TGCGCCAGCAGCCCAGCGCCACAGGTGGGGGCCAACGTCCTGACTTTC

v_call: TRBV12-3/TRBV12-4
clone_size: NA
d_call: TRBD1
j_call: TRBJ1-2
cdr3_aa: CASSFRGQGGGGYTF
cdr3_nt: TGTGCCAGCAGTTTTAGGGGACAGGGAGGTGGAGGCTACACCTTC

v_call: TRBV6-6
clone_size: NA
d_call: NA
j_call: TRBJ2-3
cdr3_aa: CASSPPGGLRDTQYF
cdr3_nt: TGTGCCAGCAGTCCCCCTGGGGGGTTAAGGGATACGCAGTATTTT

v_call: TRBV20-1
clone_size: many
d_call: TRBD2
j_call: TRBJ2-1
cdr3_aa: CSASGGGEQFF
cdr3_nt: TGCAGTGCTAGCGGGGGGGGTGAGCAGTTCTTC

v_call: TRBV4-3
clone_size: NA
d_call: NA
j_call: TRBJ2-7
cdr3_aa: CASSQSTGDSYEQYF
cdr3_nt: TGCGCCAGCAGCCAGTCCACGGGGGACTCCTACGAGCAGTACTTC

v_call: TRBV29-1
clone_size: few
d_call: NA
j_call: TRBJ2-2
cdr3_aa: CSVEGEGASGELFF
cdr3_nt: TGCAGCGTTGAAGGAGAAGGGGCTTCGGGGGAGCTGTTTTTT

v_call: TRBV6-1
clone_size: NA
d_call: TRBD2
j_call: TRBJ2-1
cdr3_aa: CASSGGTSGSVYEQFF
cdr3_nt: TGTGCCAGCAGTGGAGGGACTAGCGGGAGTGTCTATGAGCAGTTCTTC

v_call: TRBV24-1
clone_size: few
d_call: NA
j_call: TRBJ2-2
cdr3_aa: CATSDTDGPTGELFF
cdr3_nt: TGTGCCACCAGTGATACCGACGGACCTACCGGGGAGCTGTTTTTT

v_call: TRBV25-1
clone_size: few
d_call: TRBD2
j_call: TRBJ2-1
cdr3_aa: CASSEFNGAGGRDNEQFF
cdr3_nt: TGTGCCAGCAGTGAATTTAATGGAGCGGGAGGCCGGGACAATGAGCAGTTCTTC

v_call: TRBV20-1
clone_size: NA
d_call: NA
j_call: TRBJ1-1
cdr3_aa: CSARDHRNTEAFF
cdr3_nt: TGCAGTGCTAGAGATCACCGAAACACTGAAGCTTTCTTT

v_call: TRBV29-1
clone_size: NA
d_call: TRBD2
j_call: TRBJ2-4
cdr3_aa: CSVLGGRAKNIQYF
cdr3_nt: TGCAGCGTTTTAGGCGGGAGGGCCAAAAACATTCAGTACTTC

v_call: TRBV28
clone_size: NA
d_call: NA
j_call: TRBJ1-1
cdr3_aa: CASPPEADRKYTEAFF
cdr3_nt: TGTGCCAGCCCGCCGGAGGCGGACAGAAAATACACTGAAGCTTTCTTT